Following are 24 T cell receptor beta chains from one sample sequenced in a study of blood T cell repertoires in COVID-19. This table comes from immunoSEQ multiplex PCR, and its TCRdb copy is limited to in-frame clones, with some not included. Of about 59,000 clones detected, less than 80% appear once; the ten largest clones hold around a tenth. The sample comprised peripheral blood. The receptors originated from a human donor in a cohort sampled during active COVID-19.

This clone was detected only a few times. V usage is TRBV9 and J usage is TRBJ2-1; 8 bases align to TRBD2. V shed 0 bases and J 4 bases; nucleotides not matched to a gene: 3. The CDR3 runs 15 residues. CDR1 is SGDLS and CDR2 is YYNGEE in the germline V gene. Here the CDR3 DNA reads TGTGCCAGCAGCGTAGATAGCGGGATATACAATGAGCAGTTCTTC. As protein: CASSVDSGIYNEQFF.

The chain couples TRBV7-9 to TRBJ2-5; D is perhaps TRBD1 (5 bases). The germline V gene encodes CDR1 SEHNR and CDR2 FQNEAQ (reference sequence). V gave up 4 bases and J gave up 5 bases, with 17 bases separating them. The CDR3 consists of 15 residues. Here the CDR3 reads CASSSSNRLGETQYF. The CDR3 region has the DNA TGTGCCAGCAGCTCAAGTAACAGGCTCGGGGAGACCCAGTACTTC.

J is TRBJ2-2 and V is TRBV28, with D possibly being TRBD2 (6 bases). The CDR3 is 15 amino acids. Germline assignment: CDR1 MDHEN and CDR2 SYDVKM. Between the trimmed V and J ends, which lost 6 bases and 7 bases, there was a span of 18 bases. The CDR3 region is CASRPWGLPIGELFF. The CDR3 nucleotides read TGTGCCAGCAGGCCGTGGGGACTCCCCATCGGGGAGCTGTTTTTT.

This chain uses TRBV19 with TRBJ2-5, with D tentatively TRBD1 (5 bases). The CDR3 is 19 residues long. The germline V and J ends were trimmed by 1 base and 0 bases, with 21 bases remaining between them. Germline CDR1 and CDR2: LNHDA and SQIVND (reference sequence). The CDR3 loop reads CASSIVGQHNRPYQETQYF. CDR3 nucleotides: TGTGCCAGTAGTATAGTTGGCCAACATAACAGGCCGTACCAAGAGACCCAGTACTTC.

The rearrangement joins TRBV15 to TRBJ2-3; 8 nucleotides agree with TRBD2. Looked up from germline, CDR1 is LNHNV and CDR2 is YYDKDF (reference sequence). After removal of 2 bases from V and 1 base from J, the junction contained 8 bases not matched to a gene. The CDR3 sequence is 17 residues long. The CDR3 coding sequence is TGTGCCACCAGCAGAAGAATAAGCGGGAGTGGCACAGATACGCAGTATTTT. Translated: CATSRRISGSGTDTQYF. The full variable domain, completed using reference TRBV15 and TRBJ2-3, is DAMVIQNPRYQVTQFGKPVTLSCSQTLNHNVMYWYQQKSSQAPKLLFHYYDKDFNNEADTPDNFQSRRPNTSFCFLDIRSPGLGDTAMYLCATSRRISGSGTDTQYFGPGTRLTVL.

The chain joins TRBV24-1 to TRBJ2-2; weak D call: TRBD1 (6 bases). Germline CDR1 KGHDR, CDR2 SFDVKD. Trimming stripped 5 bases from V and 5 bases from J, with 11 bases between. CDR3 length equals 14 residues. This CDR3 reads CATSGQGGTGELFF. The DNA for the CDR3 is TGTGCCACCAGTGGCCAAGGGGGTACCGGGGAGCTGTTTTTT.

The chain couples TRBV4-3 to TRBJ1-1; D remains unclear. Germline loops: CDR1 LGHNA, CDR2 YSLEER. V shed 8 bases and J shed 5 bases, with 15 bases lying between them. This CDR3 region has 13 residues. The CDR3 sequence: CASARYQWTEAFF. The CDR3 nucleotides are TGCGCCAGCGCGCGTTACCAATGGACTGAAGCTTTCTTT.

The gene calls are TRBV29-1 and TRBJ2-4, with D possibly being TRBD2 (6 bases). The germline CDR1 and CDR2 sequences are SQVTM and ANQGSEA. This CDR3 has 13 residues. The germline V and J ends were trimmed by 6 bases and 5 bases, with 14 bases remaining between them. The CDR3 bases are TGCAGCGTCGCTCGATGGGGGGAAAACATTCAGTACTTC. Protein: CSVARWGENIQYF.

The rearrangement uses TRBV24-1 and TRBJ1-2; 7 bases are a match to TRBD1. The V gene's germline CDR1 is KGHDR and CDR2 SFDVKD. V lost 4 bases to trimming and J lost 8 bases; unmatched junction nucleotides: 6. This CDR3 comprises 13 residues. CDR3 protein: CATSDNTGVGYTF. The CDR3 region has the DNA TGTGCCACCAGTGACAACACAGGGGTCGGCTACACCTTC.

The chain's CDR3 is CASSLWRASGRALLRAGELFF. The CDR3 DNA sequence: TGTGCCAGCAGTTTATGGCGGGCTAGCGGGAGGGCCCTACTAAGGGCCGGGGAGCTGTTTTTT. The chain employs TRBV27 and TRBJ2-2; 12 nucleotides line up with TRBD2. Trimming at V came to 1 base and at J to 6 bases, leaving 18 bases not matched to a gene. CDR3 length: 21 amino acids. Germline CDR1 and CDR2: MNHEY and SMNVEV (reference sequence).

CDR3 in DNA: TGTGCCAGCAGCCCGGACAGATACAATGAGCAGTTCTTC. As protein: CASSPDRYNEQFF. This chain joins TRBV5-4 and TRBJ2-1; possible D gene TRBD1, 6 bases. The CDR3 covers 13 residues. V was trimmed by 4 bases and J by 4 bases, leaving 9 bases between them. The germline gives CDR1 SGHNT, CDR2 YYREEE (reference sequence). The variable domain in full, with the rest retrieved from reference TRBV5-4 and TRBJ2-1, is ETGVTQSPTHLIKTRGQQVTLRCSSQSGHNTVSWYQQALGQGPQFIFQYYREEENGRGNFPPRFSGLQFPNYSSELNVNALELDDSALYLCASSPDRYNEQFFGPGTRLTVL.

The chain combines TRBV12-3 or TRBV12-4 with TRBJ2-2; D call uncertain. V lost 0 bases to trimming and J lost 7 bases, with 6 bases between them. This CDR3 has 13 amino acids. The CDR3 loop is CASSLAYGGELFF. The CDR3 coding sequence is TGTGCCAGCAGTTTAGCGTACGGCGGGGAGCTGTTTTTT.

This clone has only one observation. This chain connects TRBV7-9 to TRBJ2-1; possibly TRBD1 for D (5 bases). The germline V gene has CDR1 SEHNR and CDR2 FQNEAQ (reference sequence). The CDR3 covers 14 residues. Trimming stripped 7 bases from V and 2 bases from J, with 12 bases between. The DNA for the CDR3 is TGTGCCAGCAACGATCAGGGAACCTACAATGAGCAGTTCTTC. It yields the protein CASNDQGTYNEQFF.

The chain employs TRBV7-2 and TRBJ2-2; 12 bases agree with TRBD2. The CDR3 length is 17 residues. CDR1 and CDR2 from the germline V gene are SGHTA and FQGNSA. J gave up 1 base and V 8 bases, and 8 bases lay outside the gene matches. The CDR3 DNA is TGTGCCAGCTGGGGACTAGCGGGCAAGCTGAACACCGGGGAGCTGTTTTTT. It specifies CASWGLAGKLNTGELFF. Full variable domain (outside the CDR3, taken from reference TRBV7-2 and TRBJ2-2): GAGVSQSPSNKVTEKGKDVELRCDPISGHTALYWYRQSLGQGLEFLIYFQGNSAPDKSGLPSDRFSAERTGGSVSTLTIQRTQQEDSAVYLCASWGLAGKLNTGELFFGEGSRLTVL.

DNA of the CDR3: TGTGCCAGCTCACCCAAACAGCAGCAGAACACTGAAGCTTTCTTT. Protein: CASSPKQQQNTEAFF. The V gene is TRBV18, the J gene TRBJ1-1; D is undetermined. Trimming stripped 3 bases from V and 1 base from J, with 12 bases between. The length of the CDR3 is 15 residues. Germline V gene lookup returns CDR1 KGHSH and CDR2 LQKENI.

V and J are TRBV6-2 or TRBV6-3 and TRBJ1-5, with D unresolved. This CDR3 has 15 residues. With 2 bases removed from V and 3 bases from J, the gap between germline ends came to 11 bases. Germline V gene data show CDR1 as MNHEY and CDR2 as SVGEGT. CDR3 in amino acids: CASSYTNRVNQPQHF. In nucleotides, the CDR3 is TGTGCCAGCAGTTACACCAACAGAGTCAATCAGCCCCAGCATTTT.

V usage is TRBV19 and J usage is TRBJ1-2; possibly TRBD1 for D (6 bases). CDR3 length: 14 amino acids. V lost 4 bases to trimming and J lost 4 bases, with 13 bases between them. The germline V gene encodes CDR1 LNHDA and CDR2 SQIVND (reference sequence). This chain's CDR3 is CASSRGPQGYGYTF. The CDR3 nucleotides are TGTGCCAGTAGTAGGGGACCACAGGGCTATGGCTACACCTTC.

V and J are TRBV18 and TRBJ1-3; no reliable D call. V was trimmed by 3 bases and J by 0 bases, leaving 12 bases between them. This CDR3 has 16 amino acids. Germline V gene data show CDR1 as KGHSH and CDR2 as LQKENI. CDR3 in DNA: TGTGCCAGCTCACCGGTAACGGTTAGCTCTGGAAACACCATATATTTT. Translated, it gives CASSPVTVSSGNTIYF.

In its sample, this clone was seen a few times. The chain recombines TRBV30 with TRBJ1-5; TRBD1 matches at 10 bases. The CDR3 spans 13 residues. Per the germline V gene, CDR1 is GTSNPN and CDR2 is SVGIG (reference sequence). V was clipped by 1 base and J by 11 bases; unmatched bases: 5. The CDR3, as DNA: TGTGCCTGGAGTGATCCGGGACAGGGGACCCAGCATTTT. Its protein is CAWSDPGQGTQHF. Full variable domain (rest looked up from reference TRBV30 and TRBJ1-5): SQTIHQWPATLVQPVGSPLSLECTVEGTSNPNLYWYRQAAGRGLQLLFYSVGIGQISSEVPQNLSASRPQDRQFILSSKKLLLSDSGFYLCAWSDPGQGTQHFGDGTRLSIL.

The count of this clone is one. This rearrangement joins TRBV21-1 to TRBJ1-1; TRBD1 was called by the table and not checked on the DNA. TRBV21-1 is a pseudogene. This CDR3 spans 17 amino acids. CDR3 sequence: CASSRTKPDSLNTEAFF. The DNA of the CDR3 is TGTGCCAGCAGCAGAACTAAGCCGGACAGCTTGAACACTGAAGCTTTCTTT.

This clone is a singleton in its sample. The chain couples TRBV29-1 to TRBJ2-3, with D tentatively TRBD2 (6 bases). The germline V gene has CDR1 SQVTM and CDR2 ANQGSEA. This CDR3 region has 15 residues. Trimming cost V 7 bases and J 1 base, with 18 bases left between them. The CDR3 sequence is CSALGREGGTDTQYF. CDR3 sequence (DNA): TGCAGCGCTCTTGGGCGGGAAGGGGGCACAGATACGCAGTATTTT.

This chain uses TRBV27 with TRBJ1-4, with D uncertain. The CDR3 consists of 15 residues. Germline V gene lookup returns CDR1 MNHEY and CDR2 SMNVEV (reference sequence). V was trimmed by 6 bases and J by 7 bases, leaving 18 bases between them. CDR3 protein: CASRSLEAGSEKLFF. The CDR3 DNA reads TGTGCCAGCAGGAGTCTCGAGGCGGGGAGTGAAAAACTGTTTTTT.

This chain links TRBV5-1 with TRBJ2-6, with a tentative D call TRBD1 (5 bases). Trimming cost V 4 bases and J 0 bases, with 8 bases left between them. The CDR3 contains 15 residues. Germline V CDR1 and CDR2: SGHRS, YFSETQ. This chain's CDR3 is CASSTDSSGANVLTF. CDR3 DNA: TGCGCCAGCAGCACCGACAGCTCTGGGGCCAACGTCCTGACTTTC.

The chain links TRBV11-3 to TRBJ2-7, with 7 bases identical to TRBD1. The CDR3 loop spans 14 amino acids. Per the germline V gene, CDR1 is SGHNT and CDR2 is YENEEA. V lost 5 bases, J lost 3 bases, and 7 bases stayed unmatched. The CDR3 DNA reads as TGTGCCAGCAGCCCGACGGGACAGAGCTACGAGCAGTACTTC. Translated, it gives CASSPTGQSYEQYF.